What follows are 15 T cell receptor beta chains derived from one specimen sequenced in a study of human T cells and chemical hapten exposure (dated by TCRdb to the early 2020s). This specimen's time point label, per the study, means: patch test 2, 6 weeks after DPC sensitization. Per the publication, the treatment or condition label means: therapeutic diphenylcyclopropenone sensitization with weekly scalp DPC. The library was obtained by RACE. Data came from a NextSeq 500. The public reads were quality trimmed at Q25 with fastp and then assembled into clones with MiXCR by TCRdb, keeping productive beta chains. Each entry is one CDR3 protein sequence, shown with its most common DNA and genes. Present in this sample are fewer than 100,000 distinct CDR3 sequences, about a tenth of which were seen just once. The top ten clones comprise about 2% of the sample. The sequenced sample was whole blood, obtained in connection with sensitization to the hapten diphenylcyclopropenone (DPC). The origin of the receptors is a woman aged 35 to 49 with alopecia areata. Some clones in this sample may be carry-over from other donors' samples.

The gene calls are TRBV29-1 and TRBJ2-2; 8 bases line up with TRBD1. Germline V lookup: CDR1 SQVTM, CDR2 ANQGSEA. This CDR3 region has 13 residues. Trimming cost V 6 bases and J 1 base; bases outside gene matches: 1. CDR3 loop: CSVGTGNTGELFF. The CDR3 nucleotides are TGCAGCGTGGGGACAGGGAACACCGGGGAGCTGTTTTTT.

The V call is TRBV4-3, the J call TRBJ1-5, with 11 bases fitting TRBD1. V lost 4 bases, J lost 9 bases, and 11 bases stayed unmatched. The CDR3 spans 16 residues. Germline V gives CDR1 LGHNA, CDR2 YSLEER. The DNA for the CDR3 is TGCGCCAGCAGCCTGCGGACAGGGGGCACCGGGGCGCCCCAGCATTTT. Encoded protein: CASSLRTGGTGAPQHF.

The CDR3 loop reads CASSSPGGGRDEQYF. The CDR3 nucleotides read TGTGCCAGCAGTTCCCCGGGAGGGGGAAGGGACGAGCAGTACTTC. This sequence joins TRBV28 and TRBJ2-7, with 8 bases that match TRBD2. CDR3 length: 15 amino acids. Losses at the gene ends were 4 bases for V and 5 bases for J; bases not matched to a gene: 10. Germline CDR1 MDHEN, CDR2 SYDVKM. Looking up the rest from reference TRBV28 and TRBJ2-7 gives the full variable domain: DVKVTQSSRYLVKRTGEKVFLECVQDMDHENMFWYRQDPGLGLRLIYFSYDVKMKEKGDIPEGYSVSREKKERFSLILESASTNQTSMYLCASSSPGGGRDEQYFGPGTRLTVT.

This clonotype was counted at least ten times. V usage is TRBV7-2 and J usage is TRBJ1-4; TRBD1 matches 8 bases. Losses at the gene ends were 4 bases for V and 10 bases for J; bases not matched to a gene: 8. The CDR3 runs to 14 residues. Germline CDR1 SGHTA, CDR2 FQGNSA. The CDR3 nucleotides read TGTGCCAGCAGCTCTGGACAGGGTTATGGAAAACTGTTTTTT. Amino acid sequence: CASSSGQGYGKLFF.

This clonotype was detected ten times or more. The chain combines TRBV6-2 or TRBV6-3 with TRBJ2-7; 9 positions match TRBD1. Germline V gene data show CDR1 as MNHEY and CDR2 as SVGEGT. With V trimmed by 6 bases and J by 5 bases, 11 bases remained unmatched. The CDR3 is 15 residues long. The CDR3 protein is CASSPGTGRSHEQYF. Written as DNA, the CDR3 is TGTGCCAGCAGCCCCGGGACAGGGAGGTCCCACGAGCAGTACTTC.

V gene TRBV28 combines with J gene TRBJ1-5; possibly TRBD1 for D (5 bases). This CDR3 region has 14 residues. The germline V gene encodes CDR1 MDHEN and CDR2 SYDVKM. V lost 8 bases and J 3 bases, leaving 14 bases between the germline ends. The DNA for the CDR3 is TGTGCCAGCCAAACAGGAACTTCCAATCAGCCCCAGCATTTT. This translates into CASQTGTSNQPQHF.

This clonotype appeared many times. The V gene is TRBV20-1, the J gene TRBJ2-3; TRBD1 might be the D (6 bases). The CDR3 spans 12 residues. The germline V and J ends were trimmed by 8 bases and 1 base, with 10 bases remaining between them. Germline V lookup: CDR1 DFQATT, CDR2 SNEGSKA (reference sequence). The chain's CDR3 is CSLQGGTDTQYF. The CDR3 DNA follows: TGCAGTTTACAGGGAGGCACAGATACGCAGTATTTT.

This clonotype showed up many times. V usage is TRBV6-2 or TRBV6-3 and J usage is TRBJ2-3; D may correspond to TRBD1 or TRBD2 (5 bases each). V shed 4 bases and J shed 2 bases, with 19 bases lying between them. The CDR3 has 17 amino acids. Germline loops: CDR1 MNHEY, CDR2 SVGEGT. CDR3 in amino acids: CASSSPPGRKNTDTQYF. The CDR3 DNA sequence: TGTGCCAGCAGTTCCCCTCCGGGACGCAAGAACACAGATACGCAGTATTTT.

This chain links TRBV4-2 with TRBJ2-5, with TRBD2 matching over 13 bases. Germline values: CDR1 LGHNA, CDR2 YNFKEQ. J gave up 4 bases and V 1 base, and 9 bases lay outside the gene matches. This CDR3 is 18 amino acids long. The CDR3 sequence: CASSQALAGGPLRETQYF. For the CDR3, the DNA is TGTGCCAGCAGCCAAGCACTAGCGGGAGGGCCATTGAGAGAGACCCAGTACTTC.

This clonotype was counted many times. The CDR3 nucleotides read TGTGCCAGCAGTTCAGACCCGACCTACAATGAGCAGTTCTTC. This translates into CASSSDPTYNEQFF. The chain uses TRBV6-5 and TRBJ2-1, with no clear D. This CDR3 region has 14 residues. Germline CDR1 MNHEY, CDR2 SVGAGI. Trimming shortened V by 4 bases and J by 2 bases, and 9 bases separated the two germline ends.

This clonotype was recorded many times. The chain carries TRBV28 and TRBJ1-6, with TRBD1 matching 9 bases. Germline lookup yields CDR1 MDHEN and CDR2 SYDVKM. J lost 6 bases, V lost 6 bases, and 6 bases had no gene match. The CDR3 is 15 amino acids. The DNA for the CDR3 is TGTGCCAGCAGCGCCGGGACAGGGATTAATTCACCCCTCCACTTT. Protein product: CASSAGTGINSPLHF.

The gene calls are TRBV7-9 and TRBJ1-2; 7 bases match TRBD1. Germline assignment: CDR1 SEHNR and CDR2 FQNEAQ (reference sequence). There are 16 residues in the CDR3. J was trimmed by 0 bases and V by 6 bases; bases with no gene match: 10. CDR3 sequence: CASRLVSGTANYGYTF. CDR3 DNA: TGTGCCAGCAGACTCGTCTCCGGGACAGCTAACTATGGCTACACCTTC.

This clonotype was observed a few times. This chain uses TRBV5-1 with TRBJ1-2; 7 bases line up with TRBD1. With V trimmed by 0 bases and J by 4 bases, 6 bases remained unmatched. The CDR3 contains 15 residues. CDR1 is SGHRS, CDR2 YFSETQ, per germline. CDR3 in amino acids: CASSLGGGEAYGYTF. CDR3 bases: TGCGCCAGCAGCTTGGGAGGGGGCGAAGCCTATGGCTACACCTTC. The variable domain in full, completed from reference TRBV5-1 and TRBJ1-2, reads KAGVTQTPRYLIKTRGQQVTLSCSPISGHRSVSWYQQTPGQGLQFLFEYFSETQRNKGNFPGRFSGRQFSNSRSEMNVSTLELGDSALYLCASSLGGGEAYGYTFGSGTRLTVV.

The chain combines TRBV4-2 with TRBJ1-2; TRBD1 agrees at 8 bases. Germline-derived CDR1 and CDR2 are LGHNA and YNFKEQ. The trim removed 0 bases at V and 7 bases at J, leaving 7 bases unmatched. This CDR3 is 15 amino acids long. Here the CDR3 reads CASSQDRQGNRGYTF. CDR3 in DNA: TGTGCCAGCAGCCAAGACAGACAGGGGAATCGTGGCTACACCTTC.

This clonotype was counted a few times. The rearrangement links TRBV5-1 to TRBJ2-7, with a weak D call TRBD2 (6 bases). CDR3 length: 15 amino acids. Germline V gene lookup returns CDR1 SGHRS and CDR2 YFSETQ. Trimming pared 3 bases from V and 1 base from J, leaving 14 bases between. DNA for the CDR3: TGCGCCAGCAGCTCCACAGGCGGAGGGTCCTACGAGCAGTACTTC. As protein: CASSSTGGGSYEQYF. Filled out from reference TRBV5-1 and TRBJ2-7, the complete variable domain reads KAGVTQTPRYLIKTRGQQVTLSCSPISGHRSVSWYQQTPGQGLQFLFEYFSETQRNKGNFPGRFSGRQFSNSRSEMNVSTLELGDSALYLCASSSTGGGSYEQYFGPGTRLTVT.